This T cell receptor (beta chain) was retrieved from a study of shared clonotypes between healthy human individuals. General study points: The study's rarefaction showed incomplete sorted-subset sequencing despite large depth. Read depth was anticipated to influence clonotype sharing among donors.

A remark on this clone: Antigen unknown.

Once extracted for a subset, genomic DNA was divided evenly among several immunoSEQ plates. Repertoires were generated with immunoSEQ multiplex PCR, while TCRdb's copy carries only in-frame clones and drops some. The data show approximately 350,000 clones, around 96% seen once. Donors were healthy HIV-negative adults without recently reported acute infections or vaccinations. Germline V lookup: CDR1 SGHNT, CDR2 YYREEE (reference sequence). V shed 4 bases and J 5 bases; nucleotides not matched to a gene: 6. This CDR3 has 15 amino acids. The gene calls are TRBV5-4 and TRBJ2-2, with TRBD2 matching over 9 bases. Material: memory CD8+ T cells sorted from blood. The subset: CD45RO+ cells pooled with CCR7-negative TemRA cells. This receptor was obtained from a man aged 25 to 40 in good health. CDR3 residues: CASSAPGLATGELFF. The DNA of the CDR3 is TGTGCCAGCAGCGCGCCGGGACTAGCAACCGGGGAGCTGTTTTTT. Combining the CDR3 with reference TRBV5-4 and TRBJ2-2 gives the whole variable domain ETGVTQSPTHLIKTRGQQVTLRCSSQSGHNTVSWYQQALGQGPQFIFQYYREEENGRGNFPPRFSGLQFPNYSSELNVNALELDDSALYLCASSAPGLATGELFFGEGSRLTVL.